This T cell receptor (beta chain) emerged from a study of vaccination effects on CD4 cells after COVID-19. Method: immunoSEQ multiplex PCR; TCRdb's copy keeps in-frame clones and lacks some. Here the sample spans under 35,000 clones, 55% to 75% being singletons. Using viral peptide pools, the ViraFEST assay grew out antigen-specific CD4+ T cells prior to sequencing. Upon completion of about eleven days in culture, CD4+ T cells were isolated. Every participant took two doses of the BNT162b2 or mRNA-1273 vaccine. None of the vaccinated had previously contracted SARS-CoV-2, and their nucleocapsid antibodies tested negative. Worth noting for this clone: What it binds is unknown.

Notes on the study in general: Cross-reactivity toward common cold coronaviruses was confined to only 1 of 255 vaccine-induced clones in healthy vaccinees. Whether induced by infection or by vaccine, clones showed marked clonal contraction late after vaccination.

In germline, CDR1 is LNHDA, CDR2 SQIVND (reference sequence). The CDR3 extends over 15 amino acids. Deletions cut 1 base from V and 6 bases from J, with 13 bases between. This sequence was found in a human donor who received a COVID-19 vaccine. The V gene is TRBV19, the J gene TRBJ1-3; D not certain. Here the sequenced sample was CD4+ T cells from PBMCs cultured with HCoV-NL63 spike peptides, taken after COVID-19 vaccination. Here the CDR3 reads CASSIAGVLENTIYF. Here the CDR3 DNA reads TGTGCCAGTAGTATAGCCGGCGTTTTAGAAAACACCATATATTTT.